The 5 T cell receptor beta chains below come from one sample, sequenced in a study of radiotherapy plus CTLA-4 blockade in lung cancer. Sequencing used immunoSEQ multiplex PCR; TCRdb keeps in-frame clones, though not all of them. Of some 71,000 clones in the sample, less than 85% were seen once. The sample here was peripheral blood, taken from a patient treated with radiotherapy plus ipilimumab. Every receptor here comes from a human donor with non-small cell lung cancer whose response to radiotherapy plus ipilimumab could not be evaluated. Some clones in this sample may be carry-over from other donors' samples.

V is TRBV6-1 and J is TRBJ2-5, with 9 bases that match TRBD1. The CDR3 is made up of 14 amino acids. Germline V gene lookup returns CDR1 MNHNS and CDR2 SASEGT. With 6 bases clipped from V and 5 bases from J, the junction kept 7 bases outside the gene matches. The DNA of the CDR3 is TGTGCCAGCAGACGACAGGGGGTAAGGGAGACCCAGTACTTC. This sequence encodes CASRRQGVRETQYF.

The chain employs TRBV27 and TRBJ2-7, with TRBD1 identical over 7 bases. Germline trimming cut 5 bases from V and 7 bases from J; bases unmatched to any gene: 11. The CDR3 is made up of 14 amino acids. CDR1 MNHEY and CDR2 SMNVEV come from the germline V gene (reference sequence). The CDR3 sequence: CASSHRDSRGEQYF. CDR3 nucleotides: TGTGCCAGCAGTCACCGGGACAGCCGTGGAGAGCAGTACTTC.

The chain recombines TRBV10-3 with TRBJ1-2, with D possibly TRBD1 on 5 matching bases. This CDR3 is built from 14 residues. The V end was cut by 0 bases, the J end by 4 bases, with 9 bases between. Germline V gene lookup returns CDR1 ENHRY and CDR2 SYGVKD. Here the CDR3 reads CAISESGRGYGYTF. The CDR3 DNA reads as TGTGCCATCAGTGAGTCGGGGAGGGGCTATGGCTACACCTTC.

This clone was detected once. The CDR3: CASSLDGLYGYTF. The CDR3 nucleotides are TGTGCCAGCAGCTTAGATGGGCTCTATGGCTACACCTTC. J is TRBJ1-2 and V is TRBV7-9; D gene unclear. This CDR3 is built from 13 residues. V lost 1 base and J 4 bases, leaving 7 bases between the germline ends. Germline V CDR1 and CDR2: SEHNR, FQNEAQ (reference sequence).

About this clone itself: Other DNA variants within this sample encode the same CDR3. The chain links TRBV6-5 to TRBJ1-6; 10 bases line up with TRBD1. J lost 7 bases, V lost 11 bases, and 8 bases had no gene match. From germline, CDR1 is MNHEY and CDR2 SVGAGI. This CDR3 spans 14 amino acids. CDR3 DNA sequence: TGTGCCTCCCGGACAGGGGGGGGGAATTCACCCCTCCACTTT. Its protein is CASRTGGGNSPLHF.